The 6 T cell receptor beta chains given below trace back to one sample, sequenced in a study of a mutant IDH1 vaccine in newly diagnosed glioma. The sample's time point: baseline, week 1 (first vaccination visit). The sample's treatment: pre-vaccination baseline after standard-of-care therapy. The table came from immunoSEQ multiplex PCR; TCRdb's copy has only in-frame clones and leaves some out. Among approximately 70,000 clones, approximately 83% were seen once, and the ten largest hold approximately 2.6%. Sample: PBMCs, taken from a glioma patient treated with radiotherapy, temozolomide or both. Receptors were obtained from a man aged 25-40 years with glioma.

This chain uses TRBV7-9 with TRBJ2-5; 7 nucleotides line up with TRBD2. The J call may be faulty, since TRBJ2-7 better matches the DNA end. CDR1 is SEHNR and CDR2 is FQNEAQ in the germline V gene (reference sequence). The CDR3 runs to 14 residues. DNA for the CDR3: TGTGCCAGCAGCTCACCGGGACTAAGCGACGAGCAGTACTTC. It yields the protein CASSSPGLSDEQYF.

The chain employs TRBV15 and TRBJ2-5; 14 bases match TRBD2. The CDR3 loop spans 17 amino acids. Germline trimming cut 1 base from V and 3 bases from J; bases unmatched to any gene: 4. The germline V gene has CDR1 LNHNV and CDR2 YYDKDF (reference sequence). The CDR3 region has the DNA TGTGCCACCAGCAGAGGTAGACTAGCGGGGGGGAAAGAGACCCAGTACTTC. The encoded protein is CATSRGRLAGGKETQYF.

Concerning this clone itself: A read error may produce the germline difference seen at one junction end. The sample has other DNA sequences that encode this CDR3 too. The chain has TRBV5-8 and TRBJ1-1, with TRBD1 identical over 8 bases. Per the germline V gene, CDR1 is SGHTS and CDR2 is YDEGEE. The CDR3 loop spans 17 amino acids. DNA of the CDR3: TGTGCCAGCACCTCCGGGACAGGCTCATGGTGGGGCACTGAGGCTTTCTTT. This codes for CASTSGTGSWWGTEAFF. The variable domain in full, with the rest retrieved from reference TRBV5-8 and TRBJ1-1, is EAGVTQSPTHLIKTRGQQATLRCSPISGHTSVYWYQQALGLGLQFLLWYDEGEERNRGNFPPRFSGRQFPNYSSELNVNALELEDSALYLCASTSGTGSWWGTEAFFGQGTRLTVV.

CDR3 DNA: TGTGCCAGCAGTCTAGGGGACGGAAGCAATCAGCCCCAGCATTTT. Translation gives CASSLGDGSNQPQHF. The chain links TRBV7-9 to TRBJ1-5; possibly TRBD1 for D (5 bases). CDR1 is SEHNR, CDR2 FQNEAQ, per germline (reference sequence). V lost 6 bases to trimming and J lost 1 base, with 13 bases between them. The CDR3 has 15 amino acids.

V is TRBV27 and J is TRBJ2-7; D is possibly TRBD1 (5 bases). The V gene's germline CDR1 is MNHEY and CDR2 SMNVEV (reference sequence). This CDR3 has 14 amino acids. V gave up 6 bases and J gave up 0 bases, with 12 bases separating them. The CDR3 sequence: CASRNPGFSYEQYF. The CDR3 nucleotides are TGTGCCAGCAGGAACCCAGGGTTCTCCTACGAGCAGTACTTC.

As concerns this clone: Other DNA sequences within the sample encode an identical CDR3. This chain links TRBV12-5 with TRBJ2-7; TRBD2 matches 7 bases. Germline V gene sequence: CDR1 LGHNT, CDR2 FRNRAP. J gave up 6 bases and V 3 bases, and 5 bases lay outside the gene matches. The length of the CDR3 is 13 residues. CDR3 bases: TGTGCTAGTGGTTTTGGGACTACTGGCGAGCAGTACTTC. Translated: CASGFGTTGEQYF. Drawing the rest from reference TRBV12-5 and TRBJ2-7, the complete variable domain is DARVTQTPRHKVTEMGQEVTMRCQPILGHNTVFWYRQTMMQGLELLAYFRNRAPLDDSGMPKDRFSAEMPDATLATLKIQPSEPRDSAVYFCASGFGTTGEQYFGPGTRLTVT.